This entry lists 19 T cell receptor beta chains sequenced from one sample in a study of identical twins. TCRdb analysed the 5' RACE reads with MiXCR anew, one entry per CDR3 protein. The sample holds roughly 220,000 distinct CDR3 sequences; approximately 7.1% are singletons and the top ten take 13% to 15%. The data were also submitted as part of a second study, on T cells expressing NK-cell markers.

What was sequenced was CD8+ T cells sorted from blood. These TCRs come from a woman aged 18-29 years in good health.

V and J are TRBV12-3 or TRBV12-4 and TRBJ2-3; D is unresolved. V lost 5 bases and J lost 0, with 15 bases in between. The CDR3 totals 16 residues. The CDR3 DNA reads as TGTGCCAGCAGTACCCTAATATCCGCTAGCACAGATACGCAGTATTTT. This codes for CASSTLISASTDTQYF.

The chain couples TRBV5-1 to TRBJ2-7; D possibly corresponds to TRBD1 (7 bases). The length of the CDR3 is 16 residues. In germline, CDR1 is SGHRS, CDR2 YFSETQ. V lost 4 bases to trimming and J lost 2 bases, with 19 bases between them. The CDR3 loop is CASSHPRDRTAYEQYF. CDR3 DNA: TGCGCCAGCAGCCACCCGCGGGACAGAACAGCCTACGAGCAGTACTTC. The full variable domain, completed using reference TRBV5-1 and TRBJ2-7, is KAGVTQTPRYLIKTRGQQVTLSCSPISGHRSVSWYQQTPGQGLQFLFEYFSETQRNKGNFPGRFSGRQFSNSRSEMNVSTLELGDSALYLCASSHPRDRTAYEQYFGPGTRLTVT.

The rearrangement joins TRBV5-4 to TRBJ2-7; D ambiguous. CDR1 and CDR2 from the germline V gene are SGHNT and YYREEE (reference sequence). V lost 1 base, J lost 0 bases, and 23 bases lay in between. The CDR3 is made up of 19 amino acids. The CDR3 DNA reads TGTGCCAGCAGCTTGTATGCAGGAAGCAATTTGTTAATCTCCTACGAGCAGTACTTC. It codes for CASSLYAGSNLLISYEQYF.

The V and J genes are TRBV19 and TRBJ2-4; no reliable D call. CDR3 length: 14 residues. Germline V gene sequence: CDR1 LNHDA, CDR2 SQIVND (reference sequence). V was clipped by 0 bases and J by 2 bases, with 5 bases between them. This chain's CDR3 is CASSIDGSKNIQYF. The DNA of the CDR3 is TGTGCCAGTAGTATAGATGGATCCAAAAACATTCAGTACTTC.

This clonotype appeared a few times. The CDR3 DNA sequence: TGCGCCAGCAGCTTGTCGTCACCGTACCAAGAGACCCAGTACTTC. This gives the protein CASSLSSPYQETQYF. The genes are TRBV5-1 and TRBJ2-5, with D unclear. V was pared by 1 base and J by 0 bases, with 10 bases between. This CDR3 region has 15 residues. The V gene's germline CDR1 is SGHRS and CDR2 YFSETQ.

In this sample, this clonotype turned up a few times. CDR3 amino acids: CASSLTGSQPQHF. CDR3 DNA sequence: TGTGCCAGCAGCTTGACAGGGAGCCAGCCCCAGCATTTT. The V call is TRBV5-5, the J call TRBJ1-5; tentatively, D is TRBD1 (6 bases). The germline CDR1 and CDR2 sequences are SGHKS and YYEKEE (reference sequence). Trimming shortened V by 1 base and J by 7 bases, and 9 bases separated the two germline ends. The CDR3 is 13 amino acids. Using reference TRBV5-5 and TRBJ1-5 for the parts outside the CDR3, the full variable domain is DAGVTQSPTHLIKTRGQQVTLRCSPISGHKSVSWYQQVLGQGPQFIFQYYEKEERGRGNFPDRFSARQFPNYSSELNVNALLLGDSALYLCASSLTGSQPQHFGDGTRLSIL.

This clonotype was observed many times. The gene calls are TRBV11-2 and TRBJ2-2, with 8 bases fitting TRBD1. The germline CDR1 and CDR2 sequences are SGHAT and FQNNGV. Unmatched junction bases numbered 0, after V lost 5 bases and J lost 1 base. The CDR3 covers 14 residues. This CDR3 reads CASSGTGNTGELFF. Here the CDR3 DNA reads TGTGCCAGCAGCGGGACAGGGAACACCGGGGAGCTGTTTTTT.

This clonotype has only a few counts. The chain combines TRBV20-1 with TRBJ2-3, with 7 bases matching TRBD2. The length of the CDR3 is 15 residues. Losses at the gene ends were 3 bases for V and 0 bases for J; bases not matched to a gene: 6. CDR1 is DFQATT and CDR2 is SNEGSKA in the germline V gene (reference sequence). The CDR3 nucleotides read TGCAGTGCTAGCGGCGGGGGAGCTAGCACAGATACGCAGTATTTT. Translated: CSASGGGASTDTQYF.

This clonotype has more than one count but fewer than ten. The V gene is TRBV15, the J gene TRBJ1-2, with D tentatively TRBD1 (6 bases). The germline V gene encodes CDR1 LNHNV and CDR2 YYDKDF (reference sequence). V lost 5 bases and J 4 bases, leaving 17 bases between the germline ends. The CDR3 runs 15 residues. The CDR3 here is CATSYRTAHLYGYTF. CDR3 nucleotide sequence: TGTGCCACCAGCTATAGGACAGCCCACCTCTATGGCTACACCTTC. Full variable domain (outside the CDR3, taken from reference TRBV15 and TRBJ1-2): DAMVIQNPRYQVTQFGKPVTLSCSQTLNHNVMYWYQQKSSQAPKLLFHYYDKDFNNEADTPDNFQSRRPNTSFCFLDIRSPGLGDTAMYLCATSYRTAHLYGYTFGSGTRLTVV.

Many counts were recorded for this clonotype. This sequence joins TRBV19 and TRBJ2-7; D is possibly TRBD1 (6 bases). Germline CDR1 and CDR2: LNHDA and SQIVND (reference sequence). The V end was cut by 2 bases, the J end by 2 bases, with 10 bases between. The CDR3 loop spans 14 amino acids. The CDR3 protein is CASSISGGAYEQYF. The CDR3 DNA sequence: TGTGCCAGTAGTATATCTGGGGGCGCCTACGAGCAGTACTTC.

This clonotype was picked up many times. V is TRBV7-9 and J is TRBJ1-2; weak D call: TRBD1 (5 bases). Germline values: CDR1 SEHNR, CDR2 FQNEAQ (reference sequence). CDR3 length: 14 amino acids. Trimming shortened V by 4 bases and J by 4 bases, and 13 bases separated the two germline ends. The CDR3: CASSSSDTRYGYTF. CDR3 coding DNA: TGTGCCAGCAGCTCATCGGACACCCGCTATGGCTACACCTTC.

Here the CDR3 reads CASTLGAGLNTEAFF. DNA of the CDR3: TGTGCCAGTACCCTGGGGGCAGGGCTGAACACTGAAGCTTTCTTT. The J gene is TRBJ1-1, the V gene TRBV19; weak D call: TRBD1 (6 bases). This CDR3 spans 15 amino acids. Between the trimmed V and J ends, which lost 7 bases and 0 bases, there was a span of 15 bases. The germline CDR1 and CDR2 sequences are LNHDA and SQIVND (reference sequence).

This clonotype was detected ten times or more. The genes are TRBV3-1 and TRBJ2-2; D unclear. The CDR3 has 14 amino acids. The V gene lost 4 bases and the J gene lost 1 base, with 7 bases spanning the gap. Germline V gene lookup returns CDR1 LGHDT and CDR2 YNNKEL (reference sequence). The CDR3 DNA reads TGTGCCAGCAGCCCTGGAGTGAACACCGGGGAGCTGTTTTTT. As protein: CASSPGVNTGELFF. Combining the CDR3 with reference TRBV3-1 and TRBJ2-2 gives the whole variable domain DTAVSQTPKYLVTQMGNDKSIKCEQNLGHDTMYWYKQDSKKFLKIMFSYNNKELIINETVPNRFSPKSPDKAHLNLHINSLELGDSAVYFCASSPGVNTGELFFGEGSRLTVL.

This clonotype has at least ten counts. The rearrangement uses TRBV29-1 and TRBJ2-1; no clear D gene. V was cut by 4 bases and J by 4 bases, with 5 bases left in between. Germline loops: CDR1 SQVTM, CDR2 ANQGSEA. The CDR3 loop spans 11 amino acids. The DNA for the CDR3 is TGCAGCGTTGGAAATTACAATGAGCAGTTCTTC. As protein: CSVGNYNEQFF.

The rearrangement uses TRBV7-2 and TRBJ2-7, with unresolved D. V lost 8 bases to trimming and J lost 0 bases, with 11 bases between them. CDR1 is SGHTA, CDR2 FQGNSA, per germline. The CDR3 has 13 residues. Here the CDR3 reads CASAALSSYEQYF. CDR3 nucleotide sequence: TGTGCCAGCGCGGCTTTGAGCTCCTACGAGCAGTACTTC.

This clonotype was observed at least ten times. The chain links TRBV12-5 to TRBJ1-3, with D hard to call. The CDR3 contains 11 residues. V lost 3 bases to trimming and J lost 14 bases, with 11 bases between them. CDR1 is LGHNT and CDR2 is FRNRAP in the germline V gene. The CDR3 loop reads CASGLAQDLYF. The CDR3 bases are TGTGCTAGTGGTTTAGCCCAAGACTTATATTTT. The full variable domain, in which reference TRBV12-5 and TRBJ1-3 provide the parts outside the CDR3, is DARVTQTPRHKVTEMGQEVTMRCQPILGHNTVFWYRQTMMQGLELLAYFRNRAPLDDSGMPKDRFSAEMPDATLATLKIQPSEPRDSAVYFCASGLAQDLYFGEGSWLTVV.

This chain connects TRBV18 to TRBJ2-7; 7 positions match TRBD1. Germline loops: CDR1 KGHSH, CDR2 LQKENI. Trimming at V came to 3 bases and at J to 2 bases, leaving 7 bases not matched to a gene. The CDR3 sequence is 15 residues long. Here the CDR3 DNA reads TGTGCCAGCTCACCTGGGACAGAACTACCCTACGAGCAGTACTTC. It codes for CASSPGTELPYEQYF.

This clonotype was counted ten times or more. The chain combines TRBV25-1 with TRBJ2-1; no firm D call. The V end was cut by 7 bases, the J end by 9 bases, with 10 bases between. CDR3 length: 11 residues. CDR1 and CDR2 (germline): MGHDK, SYGVNS. CDR3 protein: CASTAQIEQFF. The CDR3 nucleotides read TGTGCCAGCACCGCACAAATTGAGCAGTTCTTC.

This clonotype was counted a few times. The chain is built from TRBV7-9 and TRBJ2-3; 8 bases fit TRBD1. The V and J ends lost 1 base and 4 bases, in that order; junction bases with no gene match: 7. CDR3 length equals 16 residues. Germline V lookup: CDR1 SEHNR, CDR2 FQNEAQ (reference sequence). The CDR3 region is CASSLVGRGPPDTQYF. The CDR3 DNA is TGTGCCAGCAGCTTAGTTGGCAGGGGGCCCCCAGATACGCAGTATTTT.